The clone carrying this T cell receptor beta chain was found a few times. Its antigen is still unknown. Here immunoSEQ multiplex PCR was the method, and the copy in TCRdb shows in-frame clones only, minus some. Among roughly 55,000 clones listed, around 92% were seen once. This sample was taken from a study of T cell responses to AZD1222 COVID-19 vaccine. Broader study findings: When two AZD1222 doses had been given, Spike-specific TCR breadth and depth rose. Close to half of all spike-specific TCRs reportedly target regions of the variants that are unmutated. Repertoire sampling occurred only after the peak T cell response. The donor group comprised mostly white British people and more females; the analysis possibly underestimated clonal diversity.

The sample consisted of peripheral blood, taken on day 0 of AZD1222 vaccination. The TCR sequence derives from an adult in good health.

The CDR3 bases are TGTGCCAGCAGTTTAAGGCCAGGGAGGGGAATGACTGAAGCTTTCTTT. Translation gives CASSLRPGRGMTEAFF. The V call is TRBV28, the J call TRBJ1-1; D is perhaps TRBD1 (5 bases). V was cut by 2 bases and J by 5 bases, with 18 bases left in between. Germline V lookup: CDR1 MDHEN, CDR2 SYDVKM. This CDR3 spans 16 amino acids.